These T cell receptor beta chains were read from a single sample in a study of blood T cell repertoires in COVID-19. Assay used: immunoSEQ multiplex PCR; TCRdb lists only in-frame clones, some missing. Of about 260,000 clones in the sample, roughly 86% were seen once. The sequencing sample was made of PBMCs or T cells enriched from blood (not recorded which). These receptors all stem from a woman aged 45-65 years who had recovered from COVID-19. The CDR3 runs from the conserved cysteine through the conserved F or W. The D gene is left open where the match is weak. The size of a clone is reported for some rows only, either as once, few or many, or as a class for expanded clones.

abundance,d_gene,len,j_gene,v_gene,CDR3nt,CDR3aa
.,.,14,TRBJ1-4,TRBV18,TGTGCCAGCTCACCACGCACAGGAAATGAAAAACTGTTTTTT,CASSPRTGNEKLFF
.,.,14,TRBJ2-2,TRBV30,TGTGCCTGGAGTGCGGACTTCCTCCGCGGGGAGCTGTTTTTT,CAWSADFLRGELFF
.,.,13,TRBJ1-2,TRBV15,TGTGCCACCAGTAAGGACGACTACCCTGGCTACACCTTC,CATSKDDYPGYTF
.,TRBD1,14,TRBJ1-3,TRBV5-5,TGTGCCAGCAGCTTGGGGACAGGGGAACTGGGGATATATTTT,CASSLGTGELGIYF
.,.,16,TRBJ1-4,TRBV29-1,TGCAGCGTTGGGGCAGGGCAACTTGCAACTAATGAAAAACTGTTTTTT,CSVGAGQLATNEKLFF
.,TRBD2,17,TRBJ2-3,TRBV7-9,TGTGCCAGCAGTGTGGGACTAGCGGGTTTAAGCACAGATACGCAGTATTTT,CASSVGLAGLSTDTQYF
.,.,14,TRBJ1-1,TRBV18,TGTGCCAGCTCACCACTTAACAGGGATACTGAAGCTTTCTTT,CASSPLNRDTEAFF
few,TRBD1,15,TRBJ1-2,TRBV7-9,TGTGCCAGCAGACCGTCCGGGACAGAAACCTATGGCTACACCTTC,CASRPSGTETYGYTF
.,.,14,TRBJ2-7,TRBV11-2,TGTGCCAGCAGCTTACTCGCAGGGACCTACGAGCAGTACTTC,CASSLLAGTYEQYF
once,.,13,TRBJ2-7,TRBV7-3,TGTGCCAGCAGCTTTGAGGTGGAATACGAGCAGTACTTC,CASSFEVEYEQYF
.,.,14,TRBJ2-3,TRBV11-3,TGTGCCAGCAGCTTAAGGGGACTCACAGATACGCAGTATTTT,CASSLRGLTDTQYF
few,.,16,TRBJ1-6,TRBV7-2,TGTGCCAGCAGCATAGGTTACAGGGTGGGTGATTCACCCCTCCACTTT,CASSIGYRVGDSPLHF
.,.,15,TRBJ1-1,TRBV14,TGTGCCAGCAGCCAAGGGGGAGGTCTTTTCTCTGAAGCTTTCTTT,CASSQGGGLFSEAFF
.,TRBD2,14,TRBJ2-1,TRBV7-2,TGTGCCAGCATCCAGACGGCTAGCGGGAGGGCTCAGTTCTTC,CASIQTASGRAQFF
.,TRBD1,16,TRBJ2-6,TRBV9,TGTGCCAGCAGCGTGGGACAGTTCTCTGGGGCCAACGTCCTGACTTTC,CASSVGQFSGANVLTF
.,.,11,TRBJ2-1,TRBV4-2,TGTGCCAGCAGCCGTCCTAGTGAGCAGTTCTTC,CASSRPSEQFF
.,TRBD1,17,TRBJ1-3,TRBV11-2,TGTGCCAGCAGCCAATGGGGACAGGGGCGCTCTGGAAACACCATATATTTT,CASSQWGQGRSGNTIYF
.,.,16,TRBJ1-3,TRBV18,TGTGCCAGCTCACCACAGGGCGGACACTCTGGAAACACCATATATTTT,CASSPQGGHSGNTIYF
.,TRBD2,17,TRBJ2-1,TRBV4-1,TGCGCCAGCAGCCTAGGACTAGCGGGAGGAATTCGCAATGAGCAGTTCTTC,CASSLGLAGGIRNEQFF
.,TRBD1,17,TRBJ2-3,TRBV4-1,TGCGCCAGCAGCCAAGCCGGGACAGGGGGCTCCACAGATACGCAGTATTTT,CASSQAGTGGSTDTQYF
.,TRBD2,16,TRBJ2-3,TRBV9,TGTGCCAGCAGCGTAGGTGCTAGCGGGGACACAGATACGCAGTATTTT,CASSVGASGDTDTQYF
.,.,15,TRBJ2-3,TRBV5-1,TGCGCCAGCAGCTTGGACGCGCCCGCGCGAGATACGCAGTATTTT,CASSLDAPARDTQYF
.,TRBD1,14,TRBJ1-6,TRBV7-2,TGTGCCAGCAGCTCAACAGGGGTCAATTCACCCCTCCACTTT,CASSSTGVNSPLHF
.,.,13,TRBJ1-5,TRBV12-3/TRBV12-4,TGTGCCAGCAGTTTCGGGGTTCGTCAGCCCCAGCATTTT,CASSFGVRQPQHF
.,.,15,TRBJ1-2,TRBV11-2,TGTGCCAGCAGACAAGACAGATTATTAAACTATGGCTACACCTTC,CASRQDRLLNYGYTF
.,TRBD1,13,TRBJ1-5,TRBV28,TGTGCCAGCAGGGGACAGGGCAACCAGCCCCAGCATTTT,CASRGQGNQPQHF
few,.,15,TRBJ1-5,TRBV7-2,TGTGCCAGCAGCTTAGACGGGGGGAACAATCAGCCCCAGCATTTT,CASSLDGGNNQPQHF
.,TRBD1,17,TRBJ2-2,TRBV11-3,TGTGCCAGCAGCTTAACAGGGGGCCTTCTAAACACCGGGGAGCTGTTTTTT,CASSLTGGLLNTGELFF
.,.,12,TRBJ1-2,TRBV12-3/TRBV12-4,TGTGCCAGCAGTTTCTATGACTATGGCTACACCTTC,CASSFYDYGYTF
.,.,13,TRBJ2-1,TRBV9,TGTGCCAGCAGCGTAGAGGGGTTCTATGAGCAGTTCTTC,CASSVEGFYEQFF
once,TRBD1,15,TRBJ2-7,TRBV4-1,TGCGCCAGCAGCCAAGGGCCGACAGGGAGTCGCGAGCAGTACTTC,CASSQGPTGSREQYF
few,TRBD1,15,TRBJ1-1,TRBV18,TGTGCCAGCTCACCATTTGACAGGGTGGCCACTGAAGCTTTCTTT,CASSPFDRVATEAFF
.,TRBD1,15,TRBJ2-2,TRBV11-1,TGTGCCAGCAGCCCAAACAGGGGATGGGCCGGGGAGCTGTTTTTT,CASSPNRGWAGELFF
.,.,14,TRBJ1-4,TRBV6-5,TGTGCCAGCAGTTCCGGGAGATATAATGAAAAACTGTTTTTT,CASSSGRYNEKLFF
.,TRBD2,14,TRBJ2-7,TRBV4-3,TGCGCCAGCAGCCGCAGCGGGAGCTCCTACGAGCAGTACTTC,CASSRSGSSYEQYF
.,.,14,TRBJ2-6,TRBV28,TGTGCCAGCAGCCTAGAGGCGGGGGCCAACGTCCTGACTTTC,CASSLEAGANVLTF
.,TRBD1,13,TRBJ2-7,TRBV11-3,TGTGCCAGCAGCTCGACAGGGGACTACGAGCAGTACTTC,CASSSTGDYEQYF
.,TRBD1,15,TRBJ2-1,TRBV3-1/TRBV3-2,TGTGCCAGCAGCCCGTTCGACAGGGGGCTTCGTGAGCAGTTCTTC,CASSPFDRGLREQFF
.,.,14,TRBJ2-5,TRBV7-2,TGTGCCAGCAGCTACCCTACAGGGACGCGGACCCAGTACTTC,CASSYPTGTRTQYF
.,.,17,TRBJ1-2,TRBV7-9,TGTGCCAGCAGCCCGCCCTCACCCCGGGGGGCTTCGGGTGGCTACACCTTC,CASSPPSPRGASGGYTF
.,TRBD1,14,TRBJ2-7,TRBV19,TGTGCCAGTAGTACGGACAGGTTATCCTACGAGCAGTACTTC,CASSTDRLSYEQYF
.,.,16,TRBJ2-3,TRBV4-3,TGCGCCAGCAGCCAAGCTCGCGCGGGACGCACAGATACGCAGTATTTT,CASSQARAGRTDTQYF
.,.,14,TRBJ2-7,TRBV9,TGTGCCAGCAGCGTAGGTGGCCCCCTCTACGAGCAGTACTTC,CASSVGGPLYEQYF
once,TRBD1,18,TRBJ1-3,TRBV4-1,TGCGCCAGCAGTCACCCGGGACAGGGGGTACTTACTGGAAACACCATATATTTT,CASSHPGQGVLTGNTIYF
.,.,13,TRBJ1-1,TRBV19,TGTGCCAGTAGTATGAACAGGAACACTGAAGCTTTCTTT,CASSMNRNTEAFF
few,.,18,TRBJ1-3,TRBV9,TGTGCCAGCAGCGTAGAGAGTCTTGTGGGCCGCTCTGGAAACACCATATATTTT,CASSVESLVGRSGNTIYF
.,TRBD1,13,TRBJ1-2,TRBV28,TGTGCCAGCGGGCAACAGGGGGCCTATGGCTACACCTTC,CASGQQGAYGYTF
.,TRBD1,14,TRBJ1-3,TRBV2,TGTGCCAGCAGTGTTAGACAGGGTGGAAACACCATATATTTT,CASSVRQGGNTIYF
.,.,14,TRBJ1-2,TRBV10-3,TGTGCCATCAGTGAGACCGCGGGGGGCGGGGGCTACACCTTC,CAISETAGGGGYTF
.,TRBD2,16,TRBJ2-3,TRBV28,TGTGCCAGCAGTGTCCAGCGTTTGTTAGCGGGAGATACGCAGTATTTT,CASSVQRLLAGDTQYF
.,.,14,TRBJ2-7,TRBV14,TGTGCCAGCAGCCAAGAACGATCGGGGTACGAGCAGTACTTC,CASSQERSGYEQYF
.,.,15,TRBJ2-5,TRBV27,TGTGCCAGCAAACCAGGACTAATACCCCAAGAGACCCAGTACTTC,CASKPGLIPQETQYF
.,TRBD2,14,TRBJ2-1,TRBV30,TGTGCCTGGATGGTCGCGGGAGTCGGGTATGAGCAGTTCTTC,CAWMVAGVGYEQFF
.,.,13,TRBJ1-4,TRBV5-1,TGCGCCAGCAGCTTTTTAGGGGCTGAAAAACTGTTTTTT,CASSFLGAEKLFF
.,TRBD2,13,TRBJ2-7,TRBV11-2,TGTGCCAGCAGTTACGCCGGGACTATTGAGCAGTACTTC,CASSYAGTIEQYF
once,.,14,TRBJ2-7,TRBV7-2,TGTGCCAGCAGCACCGCTAGTTTCTCCTACGAGCAGTACTTC,CASSTASFSYEQYF
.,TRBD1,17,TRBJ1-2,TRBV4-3,TGCGCCAGCAGCCAGGACAGGGCAGGACGTGGACTCTATGGCTACACCTTC,CASSQDRAGRGLYGYTF
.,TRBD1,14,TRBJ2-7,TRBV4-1,TGCGCCAGCAGCCAAGAGGGGACAGCGAATAAGCAGTACTTC,CASSQEGTANKQYF
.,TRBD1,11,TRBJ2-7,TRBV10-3,TGTGCCAACCGACAGGGCCACGAGCAGTACTTC,CANRQGHEQYF
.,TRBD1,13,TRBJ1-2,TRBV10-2,TGCGCCAGCAGTGAAGGGACAGTGTATGGCTACACCTTC,CASSEGTVYGYTF